This TCR beta chain originates from a study of Ad26.COV2.S vaccination and SARS-CoV-2 variants. Turning to the study itself: This donor came from the COV1001 trial of Ad26.COV2.S. Into the muscle, Ad26.COV2.S was dosed once or twice, 56 days apart.

This CDR3 comprises 15 residues. Germline values: CDR1 KGHSH, CDR2 LQKENI. With 4 bases clipped from V and 4 bases from J, the junction kept 9 bases outside the gene matches. The sample's treatment: 19 received Ad26.COV2.S at low or high dose, single or two shots; several received placebo; per-sample allocation not given. Day 63 after the first injection of vaccine or placebo was the sampling time. Study-wide results and limits: Vaccinated and placebo-treated recipients had similar non-spike TCR breadth. After vaccination, substantial breadth of spike-specific CD8+ and CD4+ responses was reported.

Assay used: immunoSEQ multiplex PCR; TCRdb lists only in-frame clones, some missing. This table holds roughly 680,000 clones, 89% found once. This clone was counted a single time. As yet, its antigen is unknown. This receptor was taken from a person between 18 and 59 years old who received the Ad26.COV2.S COVID-19 vaccine or a placebo. The V gene is TRBV18, the J gene TRBJ2-7, with 8 nucleotides matching TRBD1. The sequenced sample was peripheral blood, obtained in a trial of Ad26.COV2.S vaccine versus placebo. This CDR3 reads CASSQQGQARYEQYF. The CDR3 DNA reads as TGTGCCAGCTCACAGCAGGGACAGGCAAGGTACGAGCAGTACTTC.